This T cell receptor beta chain was sequenced for a study of T-cell reconstitution after alpha-beta-depleted transplantation in children. This clonotype was found many times. Germline V CDR1 and CDR2: MNHEY, SMNVEV (reference sequence). The length of the CDR3 is 16 residues. Trimming took 5 bases from V and 3 from J, leaving 14 bases between them. Preparation of the TCRbeta library was carried out with unique molecular identifiers. TCRdb analysed the PCR reads with MiXCR anew, one entry per CDR3 protein. The sample yields 200,000 to 300,000 distinct CDR3 sequences, approximately 12% seen once. V usage is TRBV27 and J usage is TRBJ2-6; D possibly uses TRBD1 or TRBD2 (5 bases each). The receptor was isolated from a human donor who donated a stem cell graft to a child with acute lymphoblastic leukemia. The sample consisted of PBMCs from the stem cell graft donor, taken from the stem cell graft. This CDR3 reads CASSNLRGGGANVLTF. The CDR3 DNA reads as TGTGCCAGCAGTAATTTGAGGGGCGGTGGGGCCAACGTCCTGACTTTC.